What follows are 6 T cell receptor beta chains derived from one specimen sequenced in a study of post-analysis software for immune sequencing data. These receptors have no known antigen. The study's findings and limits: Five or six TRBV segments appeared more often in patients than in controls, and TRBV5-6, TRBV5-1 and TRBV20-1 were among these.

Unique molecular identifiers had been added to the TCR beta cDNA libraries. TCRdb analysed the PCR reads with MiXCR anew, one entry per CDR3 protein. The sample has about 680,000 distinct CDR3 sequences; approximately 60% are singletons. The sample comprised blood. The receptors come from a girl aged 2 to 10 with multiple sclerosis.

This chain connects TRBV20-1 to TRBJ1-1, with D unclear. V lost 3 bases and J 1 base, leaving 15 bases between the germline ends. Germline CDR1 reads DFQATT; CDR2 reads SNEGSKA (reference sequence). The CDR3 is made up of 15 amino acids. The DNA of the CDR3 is TGCAGTGCTAGGATCAGGCGCCATGAGAACACTGAAGCTTTCTTT. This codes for CSARIRRHENTEAFF.

CDR3 in DNA: TGCGCCAGCAGCGTCTCCGGGACACAAGAGACCCAGTACTTC. Its translation is CASSVSGTQETQYF. V is TRBV5-1 and J is TRBJ2-5; tentative D call: TRBD1 (6 bases). The CDR3 loop spans 14 amino acids. Germline assignment: CDR1 SGHRS and CDR2 YFSETQ. V lost 4 bases to trimming and J lost 2 bases, with 12 bases between them. Filled out from reference TRBV5-1 and TRBJ2-5, the complete variable domain reads KAGVTQTPRYLIKTRGQQVTLSCSPISGHRSVSWYQQTPGQGLQFLFEYFSETQRNKGNFPGRFSGRQFSNSRSEMNVSTLELGDSALYLCASSVSGTQETQYFGPGTRLLVL.

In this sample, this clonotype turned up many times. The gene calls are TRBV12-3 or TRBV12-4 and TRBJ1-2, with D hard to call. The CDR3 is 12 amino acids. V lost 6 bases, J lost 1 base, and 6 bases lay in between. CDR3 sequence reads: CASSLSNYGYTF. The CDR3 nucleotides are TGTGCCAGCAGCTTGAGTAACTATGGCTACACCTTC.

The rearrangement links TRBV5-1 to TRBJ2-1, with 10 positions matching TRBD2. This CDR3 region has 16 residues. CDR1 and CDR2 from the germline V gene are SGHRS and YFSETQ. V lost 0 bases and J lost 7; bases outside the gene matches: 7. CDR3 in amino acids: CASSLGFASGSNEQFF. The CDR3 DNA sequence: TGCGCCAGCAGCTTGGGCTTCGCTAGCGGGAGTAATGAGCAGTTCTTC. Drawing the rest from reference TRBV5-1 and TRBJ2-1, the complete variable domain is KAGVTQTPRYLIKTRGQQVTLSCSPISGHRSVSWYQQTPGQGLQFLFEYFSETQRNKGNFPGRFSGRQFSNSRSEMNVSTLELGDSALYLCASSLGFASGSNEQFFGPGTRLTVL.

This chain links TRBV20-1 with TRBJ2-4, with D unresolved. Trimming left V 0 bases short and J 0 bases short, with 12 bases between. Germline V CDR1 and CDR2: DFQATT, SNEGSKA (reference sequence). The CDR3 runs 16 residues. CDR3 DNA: TGCAGTGCTAGAGATCCTGTGAGCCTAGCCAAAAACATTCAGTACTTC. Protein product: CSARDPVSLAKNIQYF.

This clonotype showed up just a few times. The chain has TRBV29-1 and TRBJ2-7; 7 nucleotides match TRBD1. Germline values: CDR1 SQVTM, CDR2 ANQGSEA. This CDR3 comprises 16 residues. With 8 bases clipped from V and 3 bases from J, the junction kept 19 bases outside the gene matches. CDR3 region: CSFLLSGTAGNYEQYF. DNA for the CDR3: TGCAGCTTTCTATTGTCCGGGACAGCTGGAAACTACGAGCAGTACTTC.